What follows are 5 T cell receptor beta chains derived from one specimen sequenced in a study of T cell repertoires in cytomegalovirus infection. TCRdb itself ran the reads through MiXCR, one entry per CDR3 protein. Here the sample spans approximately 500,000 distinct CDR3 sequences, around 27% being singletons. Sequenced: PBMCs. The receptors were gathered from a human donor in good health (CMV status not recorded). Some clones in this sample may be carry-over from other donors' samples.

J is TRBJ2-5 and V is TRBV7-9; D not resolved. Germline assignment: CDR1 SEHNR and CDR2 FQNEAQ (reference sequence). V was pared by 3 bases and J by 4 bases, with 18 bases between. This CDR3 has 16 residues. CDR3 nucleotides: TGTGCCAGCAGCTTTCGAACCGGGCCACCCTCAGAGACCCAGTACTTC. Translation gives CASSFRTGPPSETQYF.

The chain employs TRBV6-2 or TRBV6-3 and TRBJ2-1; possibly TRBD2 for D (6 bases). This CDR3 comprises 16 residues. Germline CDR1 reads MNHEY; CDR2 reads SVGEGT. Trimming removed 7 bases at V and 7 bases at J, with 23 bases between. CDR3 sequence: CASTESTGSLRNEQFF. CDR3 bases: TGTGCCAGCACCGAATCCACCGGGAGCCTAAGGAATGAGCAGTTCTTC.

This clonotype was seen once. The junction differs from germline at one of its ends, possibly a read error. The J gene is TRBJ1-4, the V gene TRBV28, with 8 bases identical to TRBD1. CDR1 and CDR2 from the germline V gene are MDHEN and SYDVKM. This CDR3 spans 13 amino acids. The CDR3 protein is CASSSADREKLLF. The CDR3 DNA follows: TGTGCCAGCAGTTCCGCGGACAGGGAAAAACTGTTATTT.

This clonotype has just a few counts. V is TRBV6-2 or TRBV6-3 and J is TRBJ2-7, with 12 nucleotides matching TRBD2. Unmatched junction bases numbered 8, after V lost 2 bases and J lost 6 bases. This CDR3 has 16 residues. Per the germline V gene, CDR1 is MNHEY and CDR2 is SVGEGT. The DNA of the CDR3 is TGTGCCAGCAGTTACAACCGACTAGCGGGAGACCTCGAGCAGTACTTC. Translation gives CASSYNRLAGDLEQYF.

There are many counts of this clonotype. The chain uses TRBV20-1 and TRBJ2-2, with 10 positions matching TRBD2. After removal of 3 bases from V and 9 bases from J, the junction contained 7 bases not matched to a gene. Looked up from germline, CDR1 is DFQATT and CDR2 is SNEGSKA (reference sequence). There are 14 residues in the CDR3. CDR3 sequence reads: CSARVAGGRRELFF. The CDR3, as DNA: TGCAGTGCTAGGGTAGCGGGAGGCCGTCGGGAGCTGTTTTTT.